This is a list of T cell receptor beta chains from one sample in a study of T-cell reconstitution after alpha-beta-depleted transplantation in children. Each CDR3 protein gets one entry after TCRdb re-called the PCR reads with MiXCR. The repertoire holds about 280,000 distinct CDR3 sequences, with 11% as singletons. The starting material was peripheral blood, obtained 180 days after TCRalphabeta/CD19-depleted stem cell transplant. The receptor set was obtained from a male patient aged 2-9 years who had a stem cell transplant for chronic granulomatous disease, so the T cells may come from the graft donor. The CDR3 runs from the conserved cysteine through the conserved F or W. The D gene is left open where the match is weak. A row's size may be missing; if present it is once, few, many or a size class.

V gene	J gene	D gene	clone size	CDR3 DNA	CDR3 protein
TRBV5-1	TRBJ2-2	TRBD2	many	TGCGCCAGCAGCCCCAGGGGCGGGAGGGCCCCCAATCGAGGTCCGAACACCGGGGAGCTGTTTTTT	CASSPRGGRAPNRGPNTGELFF
TRBV13	TRBJ2-6	-	many	TGTGCCAGCAGCTCCAGGGTGGCTGGGGCCAACGTCCTGACTTTC	CASSSRVAGANVLTF
TRBV6-5	TRBJ2-2	-	many	TGTGCCAGCAGTTACCGTCCATTGGTCCCCGGGGAGCTGTTTTTT	CASSYRPLVPGELFF
TRBV4-3	TRBJ2-2	-	-	TGCGCCAGCAGCCAAGATTGGGCCAGCACCGGGGAGCTGTTTTTT	CASSQDWASTGELFF
TRBV12-3/TRBV12-4	TRBJ2-5	-	many	TGTGCCAGCAGTTTGGGAGCTGTGTACCAAGAGACCCAGTACTTC	CASSLGAVYQETQYF
TRBV4-3	TRBJ2-7	TRBD1	many	TGCGCCAGCAGCCAAGACCTGGATTCAGGGGGCCTCTCCTACGAGCAGTACTTC	CASSQDLDSGGLSYEQYF
TRBV7-3	TRBJ2-1	TRBD1	many	TGTGCCAGCAGCCTTGGACAGGTCTCCTACAATGAGCAGTTCTTC	CASSLGQVSYNEQFF
TRBV28	TRBJ2-5	-	many	TGTGCCAGCAGGGGGAACGTGGTTAGGTTGACCCAGTACTTC	CASRGNVVRLTQYF
TRBV20-1	TRBJ2-3	-	many	TGCAGTGCTAGTCCCAGGAACACAGATACGCAGTATTTT	CSASPRNTDTQYF
TRBV20-1	TRBJ2-1	-	many	TGCAGTGCTAGAGAGATAGGCAGGGGGGTGTGGGAGCAGTTCTTC	CSAREIGRGVWEQFF
TRBV15	TRBJ2-1	-	many	TGTGCCACCAGCAGAGATCGTTTTCTAGCCAGCTCCTACAATGAGCAGTTCTTC	CATSRDRFLASSYNEQFF
TRBV7-9	TRBJ2-3	TRBD2	many	TGTGCCAGCAGCCGGGGGGGACTAAGCACAGATACGCAGTATTTT	CASSRGGLSTDTQYF
TRBV29-1	TRBJ1-1	TRBD1	many	TGCAGCGGCCGGGCGGACAGGGGGAACACTGAAGCTTTCTTT	CSGRADRGNTEAFF
TRBV5-5	TRBJ1-1	-	many	TGTGCCAGCAGCTTGAGGTCGGGATATGAAGCTTTCTTT	CASSLRSGYEAFF
TRBV13	TRBJ1-2	-	-	TGTGCCAGCAGCTTATGGACAATAGCTAACTATGGCTACACCTTC	CASSLWTIANYGYTF
TRBV10-2	TRBJ2-7	TRBD1	few	TGCGCCAGCAGTGAGTCGACAGGGGCCTACGAGCAGTACTTC	CASSESTGAYEQYF
TRBV10-3	TRBJ2-5	-	many	TGTGCCATCAGTGAGGATCAGGGCGGTCGAGAGACCCAGTACTTC	CAISEDQGGRETQYF
TRBV6-1	TRBJ2-2	-	-	TGTGCCAGCAGACCCCTAGGGGGCACCGGGGAGCTGTTTTTT	CASRPLGGTGELFF
TRBV20-1	TRBJ2-7	TRBD2	many	TGCAGTGCAAAAAGCGGGGCCTACGAGCAGTACTTC	CSAKSGAYEQYF
TRBV18	TRBJ2-1	TRBD2	few	TGTGCCAGCTCATTATTACCCGCGACTAGCGGGGTAAAAGCAAGACCCTACAATGAGCAGTTCTTC	CASSLLPATSGVKARPYNEQFF
TRBV18	TRBJ1-5	TRBD1	few	TGTGCCAGCTCATCCCCCGGGACAGGGAATCAGCCCCAGCATTTT	CASSSPGTGNQPQHF
TRBV20-1	TRBJ2-7	-	many	TGCAGTGCCATCCTCGGGACAACCTACGAGCAGTACTTC	CSAILGTTYEQYF
TRBV5-1	TRBJ2-3	-	many	TGCGCCAGCAGCTTAGGTCGAGCGGGTAGCACAGATACGCAGTATTTT	CASSLGRAGSTDTQYF
TRBV30	TRBJ2-7	TRBD2	few	TGTGCACCCGCTAGCGGGAAGGACGAGCAGTACTTC	CAPASGKDEQYF
TRBV5-6	TRBJ1-6	TRBD1	many	TGTGCCAGCAGCTCTCCAGGACAGGGTCGTGAGTCCCTCCACTTT	CASSSPGQGRESLHF
TRBV5-8	TRBJ2-1	-	many	TGTGCCAGCAGCCTTTCGTTGGTCCCGAGCTCCTACAATGAGCAGTTCTTC	CASSLSLVPSSYNEQFF
TRBV12-3/TRBV12-4	TRBJ1-3	-	-	TGTGCCAGCAGGCCCGGGACCCGGACTGGAAACACCATATATTTT	CASRPGTRTGNTIYF
TRBV29-1	TRBJ1-1	-	many	TGCAGCGTTGAAGACTTAGGGCTGGGCACTGAAGCTTTCTTT	CSVEDLGLGTEAFF
TRBV11-2	TRBJ2-3	TRBD1	many	TGTGCCAGCAGCTTCACCAGGGGGCGGGGCACAGATACGCAGTATTTT	CASSFTRGRGTDTQYF
TRBV18	TRBJ2-2	TRBD1	-	TGTGCCAGCTCACAGACAGGGTCCGGGGAGCTGTTTTTT	CASSQTGSGELFF
TRBV6-5	TRBJ2-1	TRBD2	many	TGTGCCAGCAGTTACGACGGCGGGGGGTCCTACAATGAGCAGTTCTTC	CASSYDGGGSYNEQFF
TRBV5-1	TRBJ2-7	TRBD2	many	TGCGCCAGCAGCGGGATAGCGGGAGGTTCTTACGAGCAGTACTTC	CASSGIAGGSYEQYF
TRBV5-1	TRBJ2-2	-	many	TGCGCCAGCAGCTTGGTCGGGAGAAGCACCGGGGAGCTGTTTTTT	CASSLVGRSTGELFF
TRBV12-3/TRBV12-4	TRBJ2-5	TRBD2	many	TGTGCCAGCACCCAGCGTGGCAGCGGGGCCCAGTACTTC	CASTQRGSGAQYF
TRBV5-1	TRBJ1-4	-	many	TGCGCCAGCAGCCATCAGGGTGATGAAAAACTGTTTTTT	CASSHQGDEKLFF
TRBV7-9	TRBJ1-1	-	many	TGTGCCAGCAGGGAAAACACTGAAGCTTTCTTT	CASRENTEAFF
TRBV27	TRBJ2-7	-	many	TGTGCCAGCAGGCAATTCCCTTCTTACGAGCAGTACTTC	CASRQFPSYEQYF
TRBV7-2	TRBJ2-7	-	many	TGTGCCAGCAGCTTCTCTCGGCTAGCTGCCGACGAGCAGTACTTC	CASSFSRLAADEQYF
TRBV28	TRBJ2-7	TRBD2	many	TGTGCCAGCAGTTTAAATGGACTAGCGGGCTCCTACGAGCAGTACTTC	CASSLNGLAGSYEQYF
TRBV28	TRBJ2-4	-	-	TGTGCCGGCAGGATCACGGGGTGGAACATTCGGTACTTC	CAGRITGWNIRYF
TRBV6-5	TRBJ2-1	-	-	TGTGCCAGCAGTTACTCAACCACTTCGGATGAGCAGTTCTTC	CASSYSTTSDEQFF
TRBV18	TRBJ1-6	TRBD1	few	TGTGCCAGCTCGAGACGGGACAGCTCCCATAATTCACCCCTCCACTTT	CASSRRDSSHNSPLHF
TRBV27	TRBJ2-2	-	many	TGTGCCAGCAGTCGGACAAGGAACACCGGGGAGCTGTTTTTT	CASSRTRNTGELFF
TRBV20-1	TRBJ2-7	-	many	TGCAGTGCTACCGGGGGGCACTTCTCCTACGAGCAGTACTTC	CSATGGHFSYEQYF
TRBV9	TRBJ1-6	-	few	TGTGCCAGCAGCGTAGATCGGGTGGGGAATTCACCCCTCCACTTT	CASSVDRVGNSPLHF
TRBV6-1	TRBJ2-2	-	few	TGTGCCAGCAGTGAAGGGTTGGAGCCCACCGGGGAGCTGTTTTTT	CASSEGLEPTGELFF
TRBV29-1	TRBJ2-1	TRBD1	medium-sized	TGCAGCGTTGAAGATGGGGGACAGAAACCAAATGAGCAGTTCTTC	CSVEDGGQKPNEQFF
TRBV5-1	TRBJ1-2	-	many	TGCGCCAGCCGGCGGGACACCTATGGCTACACCTTC	CASRRDTYGYTF
TRBV7-9	TRBJ2-7	TRBD1	many	TGTGCCAGCAGCCCTAGACTGGGACAGATCTACGAGCAGTACTTC	CASSPRLGQIYEQYF
TRBV10-3	TRBJ2-5	TRBD2	many	TGTGCCATCAGTGATTTAGCGGGAGGAGTGGAGACCCAGTACTTC	CAISDLAGGVETQYF
TRBV5-6	TRBJ2-1	-	many	TGTGCCAGCAGCTTGGTAGCCAGCTCCAATGAGCAGTTCTTC	CASSLVASSNEQFF
TRBV29-1	TRBJ2-3	-	many	TGCAGCGTCCGTCACCCAGATACGCAGTATTTT	CSVRHPDTQYF